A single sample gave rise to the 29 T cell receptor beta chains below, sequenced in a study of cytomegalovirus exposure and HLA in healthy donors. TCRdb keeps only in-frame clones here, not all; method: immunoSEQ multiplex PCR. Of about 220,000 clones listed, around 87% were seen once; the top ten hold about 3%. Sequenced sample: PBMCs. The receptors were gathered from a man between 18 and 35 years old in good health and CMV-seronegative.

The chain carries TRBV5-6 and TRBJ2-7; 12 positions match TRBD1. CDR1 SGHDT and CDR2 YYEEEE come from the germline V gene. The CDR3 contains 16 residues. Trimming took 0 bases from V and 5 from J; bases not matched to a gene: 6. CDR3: CASSLAGTGGTNEQYF. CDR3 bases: TGTGCCAGCAGCTTGGCCGGGACAGGGGGCACCAACGAGCAGTACTTC.

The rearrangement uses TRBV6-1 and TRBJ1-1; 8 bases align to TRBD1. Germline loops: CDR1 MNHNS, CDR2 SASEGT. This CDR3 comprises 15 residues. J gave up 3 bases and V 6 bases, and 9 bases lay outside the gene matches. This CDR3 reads CASRTGASRDTEAFF. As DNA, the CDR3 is TGTGCCAGCAGGACAGGGGCTAGTAGGGACACTGAAGCTTTCTTT.

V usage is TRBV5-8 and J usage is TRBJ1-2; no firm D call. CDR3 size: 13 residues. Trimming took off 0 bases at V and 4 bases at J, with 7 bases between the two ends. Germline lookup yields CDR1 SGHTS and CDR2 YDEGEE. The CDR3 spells CASSLGGVYGYTF. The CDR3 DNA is TGTGCCAGCAGCTTGGGGGGAGTCTATGGCTACACCTTC.

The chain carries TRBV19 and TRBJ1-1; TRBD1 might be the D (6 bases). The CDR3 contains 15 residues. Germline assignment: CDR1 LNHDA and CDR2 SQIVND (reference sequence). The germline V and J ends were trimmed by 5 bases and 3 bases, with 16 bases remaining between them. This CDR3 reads CASSSYRESDTEAFF. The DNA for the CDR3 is TGTGCCAGTAGTTCCTACAGGGAAAGTGACACTGAAGCTTTCTTT.

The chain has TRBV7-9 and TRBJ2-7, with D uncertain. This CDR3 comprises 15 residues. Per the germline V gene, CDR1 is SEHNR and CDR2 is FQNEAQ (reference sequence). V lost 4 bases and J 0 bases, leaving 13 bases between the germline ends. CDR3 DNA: TGTGCCAGCAGCTCATTCACAGTAAGCTCCTACGAGCAGTACTTC. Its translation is CASSSFTVSSYEQYF.

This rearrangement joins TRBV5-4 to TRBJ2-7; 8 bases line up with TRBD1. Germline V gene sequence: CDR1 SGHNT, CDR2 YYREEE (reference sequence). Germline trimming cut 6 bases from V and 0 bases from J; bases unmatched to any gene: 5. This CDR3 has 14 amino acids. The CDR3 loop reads CASTSGTGSYEQYF. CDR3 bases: TGTGCCAGCACCTCCGGGACAGGCTCCTACGAGCAGTACTTC. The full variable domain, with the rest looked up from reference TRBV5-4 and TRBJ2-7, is ETGVTQSPTHLIKTRGQQVTLRCSSQSGHNTVSWYQQALGQGPQFIFQYYREEENGRGNFPPRFSGLQFPNYSSELNVNALELDDSALYLCASTSGTGSYEQYFGPGTRLTVT.

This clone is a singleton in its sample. The CDR3 region is CASRPTANTEAFF. Written as DNA, the CDR3 is TGTGCCAGCAGGCCGACAGCGAACACTGAAGCTTTCTTT. This chain joins TRBV2 and TRBJ1-1; D might be TRBD1 (5 bases). The CDR3 spans 13 residues. From germline, CDR1 is SNHLY and CDR2 FYNNEI. With 6 bases removed from V and 1 base from J, the gap between germline ends came to 9 bases.

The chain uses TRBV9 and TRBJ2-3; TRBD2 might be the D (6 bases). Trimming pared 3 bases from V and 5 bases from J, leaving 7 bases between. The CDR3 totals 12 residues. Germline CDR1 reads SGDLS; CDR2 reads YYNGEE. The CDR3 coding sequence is TGTGCCAGCAGCGGGGGACTAGATACGCAGTATTTT. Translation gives CASSGGLDTQYF.

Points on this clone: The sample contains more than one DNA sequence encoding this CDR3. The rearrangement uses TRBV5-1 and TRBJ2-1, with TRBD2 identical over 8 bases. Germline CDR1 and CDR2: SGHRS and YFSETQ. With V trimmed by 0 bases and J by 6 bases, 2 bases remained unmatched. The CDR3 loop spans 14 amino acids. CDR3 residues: CASSLVTSGNEQFF. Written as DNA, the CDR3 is TGCGCCAGCAGCTTGGTAACTAGCGGCAATGAGCAGTTCTTC.

The CDR3 is CASSLAQGTTEAFF. In DNA form, the CDR3 reads TGTGCCAGCAGCTTGGCGCAGGGGACGACTGAAGCTTTCTTT. The chain links TRBV5-6 to TRBJ1-1, with D possibly being TRBD1 (6 bases). There are 14 residues in the CDR3. CDR1 is SGHDT, CDR2 YYEEEE, per germline. Trimming shortened V by 0 bases and J by 5 bases, and 11 bases separated the two germline ends.

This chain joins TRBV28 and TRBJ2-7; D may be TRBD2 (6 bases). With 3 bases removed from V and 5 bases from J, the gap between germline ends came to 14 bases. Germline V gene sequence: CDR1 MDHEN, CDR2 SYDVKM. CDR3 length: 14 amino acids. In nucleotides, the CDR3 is TGTGCCAGCAGTTTCGGGACTGTCTACCACGAGCAGTACTTC. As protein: CASSFGTVYHEQYF.

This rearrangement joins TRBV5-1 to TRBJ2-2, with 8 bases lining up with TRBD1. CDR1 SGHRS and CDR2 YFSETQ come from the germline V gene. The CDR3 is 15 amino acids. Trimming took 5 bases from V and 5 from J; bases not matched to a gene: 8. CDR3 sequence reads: CASSPRGQETGELFF. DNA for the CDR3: TGCGCCAGCAGTCCCCGGGGACAGGAAACCGGGGAGCTGTTTTTT. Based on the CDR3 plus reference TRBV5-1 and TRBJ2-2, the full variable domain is KAGVTQTPRYLIKTRGQQVTLSCSPISGHRSVSWYQQTPGQGLQFLFEYFSETQRNKGNFPGRFSGRQFSNSRSEMNVSTLELGDSALYLCASSPRGQETGELFFGEGSRLTVL.

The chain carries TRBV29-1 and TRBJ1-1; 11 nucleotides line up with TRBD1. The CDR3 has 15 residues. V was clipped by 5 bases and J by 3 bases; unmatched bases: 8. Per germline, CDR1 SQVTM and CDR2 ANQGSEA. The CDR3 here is CSVLQPGQGDTEAFF. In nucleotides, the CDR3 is TGCAGCGTTCTTCAACCGGGACAGGGGGACACTGAAGCTTTCTTT.

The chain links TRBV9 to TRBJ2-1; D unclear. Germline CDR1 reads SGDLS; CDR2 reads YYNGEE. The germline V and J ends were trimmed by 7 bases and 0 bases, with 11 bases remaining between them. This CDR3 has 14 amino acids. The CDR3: CASAVAGSYNEQFF. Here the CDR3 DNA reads TGTGCCAGCGCTGTGGCTGGCTCCTACAATGAGCAGTTCTTC. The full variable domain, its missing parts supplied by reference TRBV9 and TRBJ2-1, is DSGVTQTPKHLITATGQRVTLRCSPRSGDLSVYWYQQSLDQGLQFLIQYYNGEERAKGNILERFSAQQFPDLHSELNLSSLELGDSALYFCASAVAGSYNEQFFGPGTRLTVL.

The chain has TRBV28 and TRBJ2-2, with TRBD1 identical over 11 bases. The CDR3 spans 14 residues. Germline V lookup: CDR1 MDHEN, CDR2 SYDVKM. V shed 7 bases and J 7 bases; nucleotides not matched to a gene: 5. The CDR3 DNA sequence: TGTGCCAGCAATTGGGGACAGGGGGGCGGGGAGCTGTTTTTT. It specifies CASNWGQGGGELFF. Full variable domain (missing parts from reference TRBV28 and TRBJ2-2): DVKVTQSSRYLVKRTGEKVFLECVQDMDHENMFWYRQDPGLGLRLIYFSYDVKMKEKGDIPEGYSVSREKKERFSLILESASTNQTSMYLCASNWGQGGGELFFGEGSRLTVL.

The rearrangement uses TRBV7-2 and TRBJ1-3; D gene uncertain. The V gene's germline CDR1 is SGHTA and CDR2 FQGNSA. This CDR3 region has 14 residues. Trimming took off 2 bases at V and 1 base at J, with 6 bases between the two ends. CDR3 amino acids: CASSLPVSGNTIYF. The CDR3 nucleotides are TGTGCCAGCAGCTTACCGGTTTCTGGAAACACCATATATTTT.

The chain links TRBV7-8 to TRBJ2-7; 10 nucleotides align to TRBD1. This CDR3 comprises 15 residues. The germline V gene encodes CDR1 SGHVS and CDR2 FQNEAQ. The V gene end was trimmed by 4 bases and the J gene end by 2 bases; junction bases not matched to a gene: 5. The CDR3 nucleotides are TGTGCCAGCAGCTCGGGGACAGGGGCCACCTACGAGCAGTACTTC. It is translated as CASSSGTGATYEQYF.

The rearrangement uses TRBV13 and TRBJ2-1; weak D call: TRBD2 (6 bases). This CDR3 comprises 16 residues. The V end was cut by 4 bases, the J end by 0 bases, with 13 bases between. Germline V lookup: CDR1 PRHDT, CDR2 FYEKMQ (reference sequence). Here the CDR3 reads CASSWPDGGSYNEQFF. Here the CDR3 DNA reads TGTGCCAGCAGCTGGCCGGACGGGGGCTCCTACAATGAGCAGTTCTTC.

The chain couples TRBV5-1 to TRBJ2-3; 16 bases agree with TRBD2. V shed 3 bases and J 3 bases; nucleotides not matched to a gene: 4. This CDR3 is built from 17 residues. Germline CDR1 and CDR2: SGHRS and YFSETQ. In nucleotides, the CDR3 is TGCGCCAGCAGCTCCGGGACTAGCGGGGGGGTTACAGATACGCAGTATTTT. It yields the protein CASSSGTSGGVTDTQYF.

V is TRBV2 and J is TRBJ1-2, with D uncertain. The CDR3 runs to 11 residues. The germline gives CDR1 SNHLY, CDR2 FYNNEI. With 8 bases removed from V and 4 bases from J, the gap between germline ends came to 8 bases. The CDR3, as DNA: TGTGCCAGCTCTCAGGTCTATGGCTACACCTTC. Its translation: CASSQVYGYTF.

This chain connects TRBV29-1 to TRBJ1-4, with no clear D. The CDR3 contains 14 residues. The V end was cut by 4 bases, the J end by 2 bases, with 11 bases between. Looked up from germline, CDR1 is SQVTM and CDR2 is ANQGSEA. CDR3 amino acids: CSVAEGSTNEKLFF. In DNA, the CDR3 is TGCAGCGTTGCCGAGGGATCGACTAATGAAAAACTGTTTTTT.

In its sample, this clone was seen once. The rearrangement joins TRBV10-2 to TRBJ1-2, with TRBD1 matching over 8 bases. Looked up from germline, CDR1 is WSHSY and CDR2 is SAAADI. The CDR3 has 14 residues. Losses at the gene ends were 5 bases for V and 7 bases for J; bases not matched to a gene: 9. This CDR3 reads CASSPGQGVGGYTF. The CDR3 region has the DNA TGCGCCAGCAGTCCCGGACAGGGCGTAGGTGGCTACACCTTC.

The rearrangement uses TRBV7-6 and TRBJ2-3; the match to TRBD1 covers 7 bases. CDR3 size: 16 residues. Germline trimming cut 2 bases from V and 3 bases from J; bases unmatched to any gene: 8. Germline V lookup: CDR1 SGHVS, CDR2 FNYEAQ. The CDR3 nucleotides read TGTGCCAGCAGCTTACTAGGGGGCGCGGAGACAGATACGCAGTATTTT. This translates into CASSLLGGAETDTQYF. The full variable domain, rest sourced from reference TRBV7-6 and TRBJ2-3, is GAGVSQSPRYKVTKRGQDVALRCDPISGHVSLYWYRQALGQGPEFLTYFNYEAQQDKSGLPNDRFSAERPEGSISTLTIQRTEQRDSAMYRCASSLLGGAETDTQYFGPGTRLTVL.

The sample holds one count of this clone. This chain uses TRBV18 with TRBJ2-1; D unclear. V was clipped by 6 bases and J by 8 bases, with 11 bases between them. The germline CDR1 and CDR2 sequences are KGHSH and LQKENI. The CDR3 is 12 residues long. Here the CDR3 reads CASSPSADEQFF. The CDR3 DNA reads TGTGCCAGCTCTCCCTCGGCGGATGAGCAGTTCTTC.

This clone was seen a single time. The CDR3 DNA is TGTGCCACCTCGGGGGGGACGGACAATCAGCCCCAGCATTTT. Its protein is CATSGGTDNQPQHF. V is TRBV18 and J is TRBJ1-5; D might be TRBD1 (5 bases). This CDR3 has 14 amino acids. V shed 10 bases and J shed 3 bases, with 16 bases lying between them. Germline CDR1 and CDR2: KGHSH and LQKENI.

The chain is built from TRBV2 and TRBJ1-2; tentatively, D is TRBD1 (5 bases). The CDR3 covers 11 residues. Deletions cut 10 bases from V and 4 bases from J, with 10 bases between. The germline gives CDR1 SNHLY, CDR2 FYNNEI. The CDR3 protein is CAIQRGYGYTF. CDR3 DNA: TGTGCCATACAAAGGGGCTATGGCTACACCTTC.

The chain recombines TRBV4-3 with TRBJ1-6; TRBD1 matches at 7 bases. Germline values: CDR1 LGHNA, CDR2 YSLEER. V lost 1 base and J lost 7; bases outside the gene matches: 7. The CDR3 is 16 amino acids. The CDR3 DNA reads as TGCGCCAGCAGCCAAGGATTCGCAGGGGGAAATTCACCCCTCCACTTT. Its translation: CASSQGFAGGNSPLHF.

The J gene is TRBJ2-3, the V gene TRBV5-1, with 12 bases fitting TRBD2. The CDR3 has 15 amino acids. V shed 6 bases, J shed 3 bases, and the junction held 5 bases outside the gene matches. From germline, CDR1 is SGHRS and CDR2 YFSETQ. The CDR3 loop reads CASILAGGPTDTQYF. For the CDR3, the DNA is TGCGCCAGCATCCTAGCGGGGGGGCCGACAGATACGCAGTATTTT.

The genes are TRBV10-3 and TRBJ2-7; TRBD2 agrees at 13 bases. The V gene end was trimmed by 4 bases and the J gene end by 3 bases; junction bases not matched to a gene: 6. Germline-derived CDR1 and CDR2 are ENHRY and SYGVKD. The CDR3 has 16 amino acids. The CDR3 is CAISGGLAGQDYEQYF. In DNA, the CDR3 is TGTGCCATCAGTGGGGGACTAGCGGGGCAGGACTACGAGCAGTACTTC.